The 7 T cell receptor beta chains presented below share a single source sample, sequenced in a study of blood T cell repertoires in COVID-19. Only in-frame clones appear in the TCRdb table, and some are missing; sequencing was by immunoSEQ multiplex PCR. The data show under 150,000 clones, with approximately 80% seen just once and over 6% held by the top ten. The source material was peripheral blood. The source of these receptors is a man aged 65 to 85 with active or convalescent COVID-19.

V is TRBV5-1 and J is TRBJ2-5; a weak D match, TRBD1 (5 bases). From germline, CDR1 is SGHRS and CDR2 YFSETQ. The V end lost 2 bases, the J end lost 5 bases, and 13 bases lay between the germline ends. This CDR3 spans 14 amino acids. This CDR3 is CASSLGRVYETQYF. CDR3 nucleotides: TGCGCCAGCAGCTTAGGCAGGGTTTATGAGACCCAGTACTTC.

The table lists this clone with many counts. The chain is built from TRBV2 and TRBJ1-5; 10 nucleotides agree with TRBD1. The CDR3 runs to 17 residues. V dropped 7 bases and J dropped 0; count of bases not matched to a gene: 9. CDR1 and CDR2 (germline): SNHLY, FYNNEI. CDR3 sequence reads: CASNTGQGLYSNQPQHF. In DNA form, the CDR3 reads TGTGCCAGCAATACGGGACAGGGGCTTTATAGCAATCAGCCCCAGCATTTT.

This clone appeared a few times. V usage is TRBV11-3 and J usage is TRBJ2-3, with unresolved D. V lost 3 bases to trimming and J lost 6 bases, with 7 bases between them. CDR1 and CDR2 (germline): SGHNT, YENEEA. The CDR3 consists of 12 residues. This CDR3 reads CASSFNADTQYF. The CDR3 nucleotides are TGTGCCAGCAGCTTTAACGCGGATACGCAGTATTTT. The full variable domain, rest sourced from reference TRBV11-3 and TRBJ2-3, is EAGVVQSPRYKIIEKKQPVAFWCNPISGHNTLYWYLQNLGQGPELLIRYENEEAVDDSQLPKDRFSAERLKGVDSTLKIQPAELGDSAVYLCASSFNADTQYFGPGTRLTVL.

The genes are TRBV7-9 and TRBJ1-1; a possible D gene is TRBD1 (6 bases). The V gene lost 1 base and the J gene lost 12 bases, with 9 bases spanning the gap. There are 11 residues in the CDR3. Looked up from germline, CDR1 is SEHNR and CDR2 is FQNEAQ (reference sequence). DNA for the CDR3: TGTGCCAGCAGCTTAGTGGACAGAACTTTCTTT. Its protein product is CASSLVDRTFF. Variable domain in full (rest from reference TRBV7-9 and TRBJ1-1): DTGVSQNPRHKITKRGQNVTFRCDPISEHNRLYWYRQTLGQGPEFLTYFQNEAQLEKSRLLSDRFSAERPKGSFSTLEIQRTEQGDSAMYLCASSLVDRTFFGQGTRLTVV.

The chain recombines TRBV4-1 with TRBJ1-5; 8 bases line up with TRBD1. J gave up 3 bases and V 0 bases, and 4 bases lay outside the gene matches. The CDR3 runs 16 residues. The V gene's germline CDR1 is MGHRA and CDR2 YSYEKL. DNA of the CDR3: TGCGCCAGCAGCCAAGAAGGGACAGGCCTCAATCAGCCCCAGCATTTT. Encoded protein: CASSQEGTGLNQPQHF.

The V call is TRBV5-1, the J call TRBJ2-3; the match to TRBD2 covers 13 bases. The V gene end was trimmed by 6 bases and the J gene end by 0 bases; junction bases not matched to a gene: 10. Looked up from germline, CDR1 is SGHRS and CDR2 is YFSETQ. This CDR3 has 18 residues. CDR3 nucleotides: TGCGCCAGCACGGGACTAGCGGGGATTGGGATTAGCACAGATACGCAGTATTTT. Protein: CASTGLAGIGISTDTQYF. Looking up the rest from reference TRBV5-1 and TRBJ2-3 gives the full variable domain: KAGVTQTPRYLIKTRGQQVTLSCSPISGHRSVSWYQQTPGQGLQFLFEYFSETQRNKGNFPGRFSGRQFSNSRSEMNVSTLELGDSALYLCASTGLAGIGISTDTQYFGPGTRLTVL.

The rearrangement links TRBV10-1 to TRBJ2-7, with a tentative D call TRBD2 (6 bases). Germline CDR1 is WNHNN and CDR2 is SYGVQD (reference sequence). With 0 bases removed from V and 2 bases from J, the gap between germline ends came to 20 bases. This CDR3 contains 18 residues. CDR3 nucleotides: TGCGCCAGCAGTGAGTCGACTCGTCAGCGGGTGTATACCTACGAGCAGTACTTC. Its translation is CASSESTRQRVYTYEQYF.